This record concerns one TCR beta chain sequence. Antigen specificity is unknown. All patients experienced relapse after autologous stem cell transplantation, and brentuximab vedotin exposure was variable. J lost 7 bases, V lost 2 bases, and 9 bases had no gene match. The CDR3 contains 15 residues. The germline V gene encodes CDR1 SGHVS and CDR2 FQNEAQ. The sample originates from a study of PD-1 blockade in classical Hodgkin lymphoma. Study at large: Intravenous delivery of nivolumab at 3 mg/kg to patients occurred every 2 weeks.

Overall study findings and caveats: Diversity similar to that of newly diagnosed patients was seen at baseline in complete responders.

Clones were read by immunoSEQ multiplex PCR, and TCRdb kept only the in-frame ones, dropping some. There are over 90,000 clones in the sample; roughly 89% occur only once, and around 11% lies in the top ten. The clonotype originates from a human donor with classical Hodgkin lymphoma. V usage is TRBV7-8 and J usage is TRBJ2-5; TRBD2 matches at 8 bases. Sequencing used peripheral blood mononuclear cells (PBMCs), obtained before the second cycle of nivolumab. CDR3 bases: TGTGCCAGCAGCTTATTTCTTGAGGCGGGGGGGACCCAGTACTTC. The encoded protein is CASSLFLEAGGTQYF.